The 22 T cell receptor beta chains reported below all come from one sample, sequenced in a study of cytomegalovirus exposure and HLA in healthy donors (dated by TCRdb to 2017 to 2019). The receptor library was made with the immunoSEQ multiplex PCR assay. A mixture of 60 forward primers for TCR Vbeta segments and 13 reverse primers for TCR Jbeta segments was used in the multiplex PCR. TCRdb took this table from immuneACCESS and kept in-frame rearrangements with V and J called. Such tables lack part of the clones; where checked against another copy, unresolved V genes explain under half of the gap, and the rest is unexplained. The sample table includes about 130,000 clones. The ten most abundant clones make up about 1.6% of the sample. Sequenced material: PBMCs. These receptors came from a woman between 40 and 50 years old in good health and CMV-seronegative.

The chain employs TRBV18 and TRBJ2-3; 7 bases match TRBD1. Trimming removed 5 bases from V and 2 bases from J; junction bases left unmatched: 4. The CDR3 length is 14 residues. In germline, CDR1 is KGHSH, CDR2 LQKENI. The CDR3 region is CASSSDRATDTQYF. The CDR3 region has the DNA TGTGCCAGCTCATCCGACAGGGCCACAGATACGCAGTATTTT. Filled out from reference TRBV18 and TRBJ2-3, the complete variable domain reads NAGVMQNPRHLVRRRGQEARLRCSPMKGHSHVYWYRQLPEEGLKFMVYLQKENIIDESGMPKERFSAEFPKEGPSILRIQQVVRGDSAAYFCASSSDRATDTQYFGPGTRLTVL.

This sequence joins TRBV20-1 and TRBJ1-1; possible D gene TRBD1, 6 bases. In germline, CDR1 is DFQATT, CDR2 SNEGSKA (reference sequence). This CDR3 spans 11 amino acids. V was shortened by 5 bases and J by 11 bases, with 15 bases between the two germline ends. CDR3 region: CSAQRDTWAFF. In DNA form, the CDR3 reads TGCAGTGCTCAAAGGGACACATGGGCTTTCTTT.

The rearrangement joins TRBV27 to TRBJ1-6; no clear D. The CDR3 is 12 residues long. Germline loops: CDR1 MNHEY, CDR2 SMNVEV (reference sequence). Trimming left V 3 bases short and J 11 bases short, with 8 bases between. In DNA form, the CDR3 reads TGTGCCAGCAGTTTCACAGCGGCACCCCTCCACTTT. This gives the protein CASSFTAAPLHF.

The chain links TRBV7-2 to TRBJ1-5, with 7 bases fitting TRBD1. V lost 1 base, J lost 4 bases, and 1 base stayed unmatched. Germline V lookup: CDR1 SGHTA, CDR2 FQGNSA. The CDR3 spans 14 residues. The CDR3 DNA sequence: TGTGCCAGCAGCTTAGACAGGGGAAATCAGCCCCAGCATTTT. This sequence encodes CASSLDRGNQPQHF.

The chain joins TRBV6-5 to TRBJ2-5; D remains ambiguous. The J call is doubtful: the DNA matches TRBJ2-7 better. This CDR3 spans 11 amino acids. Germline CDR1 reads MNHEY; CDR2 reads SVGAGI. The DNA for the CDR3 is TGTGCCAGCAGTTCCCCCTACGAGCAGTACTTC. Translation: CASSSPYEQYF.

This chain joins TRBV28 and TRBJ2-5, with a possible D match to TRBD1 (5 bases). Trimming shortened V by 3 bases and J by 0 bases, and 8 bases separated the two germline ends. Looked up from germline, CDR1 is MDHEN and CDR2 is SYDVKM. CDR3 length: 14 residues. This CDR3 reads CASSLWTNQETQYF. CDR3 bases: TGTGCCAGCAGTTTGTGGACAAACCAAGAGACCCAGTACTTC. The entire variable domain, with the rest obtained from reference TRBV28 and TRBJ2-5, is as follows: DVKVTQSSRYLVKRTGEKVFLECVQDMDHENMFWYRQDPGLGLRLIYFSYDVKMKEKGDIPEGYSVSREKKERFSLILESASTNQTSMYLCASSLWTNQETQYFGPGTRLLVL.

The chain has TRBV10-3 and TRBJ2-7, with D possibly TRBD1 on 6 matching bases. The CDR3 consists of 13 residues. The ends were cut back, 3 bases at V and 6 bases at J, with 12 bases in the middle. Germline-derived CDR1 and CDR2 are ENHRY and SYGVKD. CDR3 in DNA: TGTGCCATCAGTGACGACAGGAATGGCGAGCAGTACTTC. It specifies CAISDDRNGEQYF.

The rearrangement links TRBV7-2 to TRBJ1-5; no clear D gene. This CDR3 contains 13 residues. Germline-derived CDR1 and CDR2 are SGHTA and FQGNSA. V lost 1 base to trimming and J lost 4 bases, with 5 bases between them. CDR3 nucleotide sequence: TGTGCCAGCAGCTTAGAACATAATCAGCCCCAGCATTTT. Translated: CASSLEHNQPQHF.

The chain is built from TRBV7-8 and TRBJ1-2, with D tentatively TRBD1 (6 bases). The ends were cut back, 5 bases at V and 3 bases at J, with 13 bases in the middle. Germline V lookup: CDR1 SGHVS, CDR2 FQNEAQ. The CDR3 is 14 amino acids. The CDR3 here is CASSPTTGYYGYTF. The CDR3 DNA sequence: TGTGCCAGCAGCCCTACTACAGGGTACTATGGCTACACCTTC.

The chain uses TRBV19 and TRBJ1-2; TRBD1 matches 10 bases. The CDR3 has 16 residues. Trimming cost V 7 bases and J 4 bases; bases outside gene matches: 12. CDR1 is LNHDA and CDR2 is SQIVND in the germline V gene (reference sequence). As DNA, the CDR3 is TGTGCCAGTAACAGAGGGCCCCGGGACAGGGGCTATGGCTACACCTTC. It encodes CASNRGPRDRGYGYTF.

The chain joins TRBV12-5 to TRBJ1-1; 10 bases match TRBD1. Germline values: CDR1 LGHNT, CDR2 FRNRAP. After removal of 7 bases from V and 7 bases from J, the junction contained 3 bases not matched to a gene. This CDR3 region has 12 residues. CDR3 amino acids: CASDWTGGEAFF. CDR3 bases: TGTGCTAGTGACTGGACAGGGGGTGAAGCTTTCTTT.

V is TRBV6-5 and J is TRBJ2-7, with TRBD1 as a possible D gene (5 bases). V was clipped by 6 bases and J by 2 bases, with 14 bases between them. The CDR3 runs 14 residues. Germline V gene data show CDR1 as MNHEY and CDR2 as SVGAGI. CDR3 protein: CASSPQGGPYEQYF. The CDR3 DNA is TGTGCCAGCAGCCCCCAGGGCGGCCCCTACGAGCAGTACTTC.

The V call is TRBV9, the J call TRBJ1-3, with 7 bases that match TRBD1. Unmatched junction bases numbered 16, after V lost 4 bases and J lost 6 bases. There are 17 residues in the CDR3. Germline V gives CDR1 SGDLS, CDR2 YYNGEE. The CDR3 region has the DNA TGTGCCAGCAGCTTCCATAGACAGGGCCGAAGCGAAAACACCATATATTTT. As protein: CASSFHRQGRSENTIYF. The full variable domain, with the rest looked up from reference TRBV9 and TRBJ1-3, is DSGVTQTPKHLITATGQRVTLRCSPRSGDLSVYWYQQSLDQGLQFLIQYYNGEERAKGNILERFSAQQFPDLHSELNLSSLELGDSALYFCASSFHRQGRSENTIYFGEGSWLTVV.

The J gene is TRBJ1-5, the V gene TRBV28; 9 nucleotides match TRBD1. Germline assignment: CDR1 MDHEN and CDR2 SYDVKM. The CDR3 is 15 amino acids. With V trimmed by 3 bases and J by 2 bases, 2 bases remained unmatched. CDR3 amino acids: CASSFGDRGNQPQHF. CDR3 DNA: TGTGCCAGCAGTTTCGGGGACAGGGGCAATCAGCCCCAGCATTTT.

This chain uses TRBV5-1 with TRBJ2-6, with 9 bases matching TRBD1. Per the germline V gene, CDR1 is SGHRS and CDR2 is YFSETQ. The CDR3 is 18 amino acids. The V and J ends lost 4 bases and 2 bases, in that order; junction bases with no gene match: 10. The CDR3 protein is CASSPTPGQGTGANVLTF. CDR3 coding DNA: TGCGCCAGCAGCCCCACTCCGGGACAGGGAACTGGGGCCAACGTCCTGACTTTC. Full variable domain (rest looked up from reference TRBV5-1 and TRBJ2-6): KAGVTQTPRYLIKTRGQQVTLSCSPISGHRSVSWYQQTPGQGLQFLFEYFSETQRNKGNFPGRFSGRQFSNSRSEMNVSTLELGDSALYLCASSPTPGQGTGANVLTFGAGSRLTVL.

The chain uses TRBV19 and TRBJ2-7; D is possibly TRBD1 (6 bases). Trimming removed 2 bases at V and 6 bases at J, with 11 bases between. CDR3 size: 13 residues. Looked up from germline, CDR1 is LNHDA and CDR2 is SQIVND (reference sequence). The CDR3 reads CASSIYTGREQYF. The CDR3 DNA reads TGTGCCAGTAGTATATATACAGGGCGCGAGCAGTACTTC.

CDR3 DNA sequence: TGTGCCACCACAGGACCGACCCAATACGAGCAGTACTTC. Amino acid sequence: CATTGPTQYEQYF. The chain joins TRBV25-1 to TRBJ2-7; D may be TRBD1 (5 bases). V was trimmed by 10 bases and J by 4 bases, leaving 17 bases between them. This CDR3 comprises 13 residues. Germline V CDR1 and CDR2: MGHDK, SYGVNS.

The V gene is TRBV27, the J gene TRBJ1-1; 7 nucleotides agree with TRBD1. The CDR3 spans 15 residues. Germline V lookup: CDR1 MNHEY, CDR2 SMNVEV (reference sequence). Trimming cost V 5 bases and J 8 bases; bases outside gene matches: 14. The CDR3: CASSKPGTALWEAFF. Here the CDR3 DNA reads TGTGCCAGCAGTAAACCCGGGACAGCCCTATGGGAAGCTTTCTTT.

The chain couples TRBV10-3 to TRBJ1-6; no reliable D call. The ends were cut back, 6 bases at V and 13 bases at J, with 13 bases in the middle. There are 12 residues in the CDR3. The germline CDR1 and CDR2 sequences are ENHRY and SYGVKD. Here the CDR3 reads CAIRAGENPLHF. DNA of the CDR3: TGTGCCATCAGGGCCGGGGAAAACCCCCTCCACTTT.

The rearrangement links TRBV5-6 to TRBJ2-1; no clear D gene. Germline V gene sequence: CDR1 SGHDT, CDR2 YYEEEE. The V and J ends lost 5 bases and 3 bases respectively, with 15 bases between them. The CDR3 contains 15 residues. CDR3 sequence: CASSLLTFSYNEQFF. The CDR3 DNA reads TGTGCCAGCAGTTTACTGACTTTTAGCTACAATGAGCAGTTCTTC.

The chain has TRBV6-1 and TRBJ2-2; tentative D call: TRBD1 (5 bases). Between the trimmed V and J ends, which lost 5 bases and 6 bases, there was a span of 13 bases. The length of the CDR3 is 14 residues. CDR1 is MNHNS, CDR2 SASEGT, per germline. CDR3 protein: CASSLFRAPGELFF. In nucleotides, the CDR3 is TGTGCCAGCAGTCTGTTCAGGGCCCCCGGGGAGCTGTTTTTT.

The CDR3 reads CASSLSPTDTQYF. The CDR3 nucleotides read TGTGCCAGCTCTCTTAGCCCCACAGATACGCAGTATTTT. The chain employs TRBV11-2 and TRBJ2-3; D is ambiguous. The CDR3 length is 13 residues. The germline V and J ends were trimmed by 8 bases and 2 bases, with 11 bases remaining between them. Germline V gene data show CDR1 as SGHAT and CDR2 as FQNNGV.